This T cell receptor beta chain derives from a study of T-cell reconstitution after alpha-beta-depleted transplantation in children. Study-level findings and limits: Newly made T cells mostly supplied T-cell counts and diversity one year after transplant. Some patients owed their high day-60 TCRbeta diversity to surviving recipient T cells and thymic progenitors. The study reportedly traced alpha-beta T cells about two months after transplant to several hundred expanded graft clones.

There are 15 residues in the CDR3. In germline, CDR1 is SEHNR, CDR2 FQNEAQ (reference sequence). The V end lost 7 bases, the J end lost 4 bases, and 19 bases lay between the germline ends. A note on this clonotype: The antigen remains undetermined.

The TCRbeta library incorporated unique molecular identifiers. TCRdb passed the PCR reads through MiXCR, listing each CDR3 protein once. The sample carries 300,000 to 400,000 distinct CDR3 sequences, about a sixth recorded once. J is TRBJ1-2 and V is TRBV7-9; possible D gene TRBD1, 5 bases. Sequencing was performed on PBMCs, mostly from graft donor cells, taken 360 days after TCRalphabeta/CD19-depleted stem cell transplant. This receptor was taken from a male patient under 10 years old who had a stem cell transplant for acute lymphoblastic leukemia, so the T cells may come from the graft donor. CDR3 nucleotide sequence: TGTGCCAGCAAGAGTAACCTGGACAAAACCTATGGCTACACCTTC. Translating it yields CASKSNLDKTYGYTF.